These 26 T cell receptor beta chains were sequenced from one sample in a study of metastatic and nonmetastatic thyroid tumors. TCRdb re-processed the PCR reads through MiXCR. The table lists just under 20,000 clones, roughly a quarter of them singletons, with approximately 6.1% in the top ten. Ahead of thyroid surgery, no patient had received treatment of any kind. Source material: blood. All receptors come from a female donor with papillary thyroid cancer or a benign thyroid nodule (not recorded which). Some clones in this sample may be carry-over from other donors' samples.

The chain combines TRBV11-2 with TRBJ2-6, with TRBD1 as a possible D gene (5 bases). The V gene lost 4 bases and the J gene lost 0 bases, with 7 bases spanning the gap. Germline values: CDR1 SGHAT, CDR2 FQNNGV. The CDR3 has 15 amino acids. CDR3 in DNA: TGTGCCAGCAGCTGGACAAACTCTGGGGCCAACGTCCTGACTTTC. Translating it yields CASSWTNSGANVLTF. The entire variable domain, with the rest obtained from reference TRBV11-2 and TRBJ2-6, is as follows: EAGVAQSPRYKIIEKRQSVAFWCNPISGHATLYWYQQILGQGPKLLIQFQNNGVVDDSQLPKDRFSAERLKGVDSTLKIQPAKLEDSAVYLCASSWTNSGANVLTFGAGSRLTVL.

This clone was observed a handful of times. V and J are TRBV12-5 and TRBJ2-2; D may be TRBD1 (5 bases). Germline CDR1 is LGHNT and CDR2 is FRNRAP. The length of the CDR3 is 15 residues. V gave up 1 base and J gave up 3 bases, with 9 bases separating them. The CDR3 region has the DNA TGTGCTAGTGGTTTGGACAGGACGGACACCGGGGAGCTGTTTTTT. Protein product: CASGLDRTDTGELFF.

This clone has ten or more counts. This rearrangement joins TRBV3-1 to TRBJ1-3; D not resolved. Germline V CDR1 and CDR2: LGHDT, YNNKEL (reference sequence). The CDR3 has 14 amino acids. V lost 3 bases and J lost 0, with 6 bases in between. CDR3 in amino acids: CASSQPNSGNTIYF. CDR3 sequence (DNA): TGTGCCAGCAGCCAGCCCAACTCTGGAAACACCATATATTTT.

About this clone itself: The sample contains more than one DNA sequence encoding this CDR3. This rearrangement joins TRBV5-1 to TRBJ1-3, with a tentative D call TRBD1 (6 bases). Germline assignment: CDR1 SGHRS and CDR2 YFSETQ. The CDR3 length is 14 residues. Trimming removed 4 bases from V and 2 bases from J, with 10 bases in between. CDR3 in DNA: TGCGCCAGCAGCAGCGGGGGCACTGGAAACACCATATATTTT. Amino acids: CASSSGGTGNTIYF.

The CDR3 spells CASSLAPTGETEAFF. The CDR3 DNA is TGTGCCAGCAGTTTAGCGCCGACAGGGGAGACTGAAGCTTTCTTT. The chain recombines TRBV27 with TRBJ1-1; 8 bases align to TRBD1. Germline-derived CDR1 and CDR2 are MNHEY and SMNVEV (reference sequence). CDR3 length: 15 amino acids. Unmatched junction bases numbered 7, after V lost 2 bases and J lost 5 bases.

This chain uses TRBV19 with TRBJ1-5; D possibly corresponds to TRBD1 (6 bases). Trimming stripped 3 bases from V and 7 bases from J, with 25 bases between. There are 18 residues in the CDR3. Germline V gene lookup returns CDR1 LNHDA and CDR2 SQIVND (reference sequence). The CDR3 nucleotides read TGTGCCAGTAGTATTTTTAATGCATGGTCAGGGGTGCTACAGCCCCAGCATTTT. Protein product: CASSIFNAWSGVLQPQHF. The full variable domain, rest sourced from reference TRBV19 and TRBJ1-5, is DGGITQSPKYLFRKEGQNVTLSCEQNLNHDAMYWYRQDPGQGLRLIYYSQIVNDFQKGDIAEGYSVSREKKESFPLTVTSAQKNPTAFYLCASSIFNAWSGVLQPQHFGDGTRLSIL.

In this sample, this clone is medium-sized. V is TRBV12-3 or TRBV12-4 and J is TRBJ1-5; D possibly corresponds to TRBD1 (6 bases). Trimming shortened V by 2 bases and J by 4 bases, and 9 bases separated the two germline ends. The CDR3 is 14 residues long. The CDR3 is CASSLMGANQPQHF. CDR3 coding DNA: TGTGCCAGCAGTTTAATGGGGGCAAATCAGCCCCAGCATTTT.

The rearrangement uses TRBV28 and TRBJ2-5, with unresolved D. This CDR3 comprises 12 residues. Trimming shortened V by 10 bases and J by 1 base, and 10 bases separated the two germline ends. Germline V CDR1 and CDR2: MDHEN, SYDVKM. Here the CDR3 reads CATSHSQETQYF. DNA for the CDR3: TGTGCCACCTCCCACAGCCAAGAGACCCAGTACTTC.

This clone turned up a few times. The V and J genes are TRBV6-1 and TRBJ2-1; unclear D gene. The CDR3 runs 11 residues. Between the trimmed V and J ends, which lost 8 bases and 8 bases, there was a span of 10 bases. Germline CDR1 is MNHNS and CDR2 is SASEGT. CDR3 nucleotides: TGTGCCAGCGTCGGGTTGTATGAGCAGTTCTTC. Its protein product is CASVGLYEQFF.

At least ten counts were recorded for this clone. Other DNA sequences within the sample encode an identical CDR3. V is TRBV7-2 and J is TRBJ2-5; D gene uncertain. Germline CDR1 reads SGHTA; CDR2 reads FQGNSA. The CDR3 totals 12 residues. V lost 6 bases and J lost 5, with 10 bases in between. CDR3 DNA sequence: TGTGCCAGCAGGCCGAGCACGGAGACCCAGTACTTC. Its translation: CASRPSTETQYF.

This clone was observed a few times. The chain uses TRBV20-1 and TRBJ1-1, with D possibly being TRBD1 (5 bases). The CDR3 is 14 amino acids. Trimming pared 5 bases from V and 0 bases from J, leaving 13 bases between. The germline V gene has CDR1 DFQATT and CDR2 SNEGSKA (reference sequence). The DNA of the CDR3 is TGCAGTGCTGTAAAAGACAGAATGAACACTGAAGCTTTCTTT. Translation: CSAVKDRMNTEAFF.

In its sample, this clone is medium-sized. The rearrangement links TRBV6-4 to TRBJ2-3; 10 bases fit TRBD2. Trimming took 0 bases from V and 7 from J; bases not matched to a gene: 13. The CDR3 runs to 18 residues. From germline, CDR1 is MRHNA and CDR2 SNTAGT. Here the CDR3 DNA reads TGTGCCAGCAGTGACTCGGGGACGGCTAGCGGGAGTCTGTATACGCAGTATTTT. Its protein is CASSDSGTASGSLYTQYF.

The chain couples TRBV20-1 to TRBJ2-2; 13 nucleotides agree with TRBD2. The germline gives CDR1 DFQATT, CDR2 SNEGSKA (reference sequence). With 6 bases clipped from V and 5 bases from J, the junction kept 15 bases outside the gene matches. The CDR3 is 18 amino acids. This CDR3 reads CSAITGTSGKGGTGELFF. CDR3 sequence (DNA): TGCAGTGCCATCACCGGGACTAGCGGGAAAGGTGGGACCGGGGAGCTGTTTTTT.

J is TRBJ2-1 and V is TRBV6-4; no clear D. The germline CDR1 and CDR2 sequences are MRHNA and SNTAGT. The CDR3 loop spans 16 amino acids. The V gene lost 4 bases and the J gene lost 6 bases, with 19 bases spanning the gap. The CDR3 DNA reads TGTGCCAGCAGTGTTAAGCCGGAAGGGCCTTTCAATGAGCAGTTCTTC. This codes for CASSVKPEGPFNEQFF.

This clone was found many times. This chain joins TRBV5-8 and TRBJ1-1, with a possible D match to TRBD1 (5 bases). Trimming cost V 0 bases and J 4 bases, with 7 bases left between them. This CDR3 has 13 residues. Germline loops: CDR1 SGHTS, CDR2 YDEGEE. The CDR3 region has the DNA TGTGCCAGCAGCTTGGGTGGGGGCACTGAAGCTTTCTTT. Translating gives CASSLGGGTEAFF.

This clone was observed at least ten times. The CDR3 reads CASSLQGSSYNSPLHF. CDR3 in DNA: TGTGCCAGCAGCTTACAGGGTAGTTCCTATAATTCACCCCTCCACTTT. The gene calls are TRBV11-2 and TRBJ1-6, with a tentative D call TRBD1 (5 bases). CDR1 is SGHAT and CDR2 is FQNNGV in the germline V gene. The ends were cut back, 2 bases at V and 1 base at J, with 9 bases in the middle. The CDR3 is 16 residues long.

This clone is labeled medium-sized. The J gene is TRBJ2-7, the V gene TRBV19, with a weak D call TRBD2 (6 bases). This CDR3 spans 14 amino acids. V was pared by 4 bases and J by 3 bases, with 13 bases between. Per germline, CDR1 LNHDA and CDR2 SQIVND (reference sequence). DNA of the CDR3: TGTGCCAGTAGTAGGGGGACTGGGGACTACGAGCAGTACTTC. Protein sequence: CASSRGTGDYEQYF.

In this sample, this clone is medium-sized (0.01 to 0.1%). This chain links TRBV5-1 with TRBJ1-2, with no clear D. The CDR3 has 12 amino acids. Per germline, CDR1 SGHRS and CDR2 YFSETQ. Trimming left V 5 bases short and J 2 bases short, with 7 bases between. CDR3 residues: CASRVNNYGYTF. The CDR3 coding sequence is TGCGCCAGCAGGGTCAACAACTATGGCTACACCTTC.

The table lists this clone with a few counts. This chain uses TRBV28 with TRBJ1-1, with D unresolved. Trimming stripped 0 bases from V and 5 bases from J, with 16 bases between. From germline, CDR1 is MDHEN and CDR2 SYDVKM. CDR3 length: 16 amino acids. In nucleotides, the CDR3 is TGTGCCAGCAGTTTATGGGGGAACAGCGCGGAGACTGAAGCTTTCTTT. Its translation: CASSLWGNSAETEAFF.

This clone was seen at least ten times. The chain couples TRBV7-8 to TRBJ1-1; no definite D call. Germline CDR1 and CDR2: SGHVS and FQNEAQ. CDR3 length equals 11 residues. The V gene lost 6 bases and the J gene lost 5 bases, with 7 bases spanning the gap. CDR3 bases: TGTGCCAGCAGGATGTATACTGAAGCTTTCTTT. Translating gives CASRMYTEAFF.

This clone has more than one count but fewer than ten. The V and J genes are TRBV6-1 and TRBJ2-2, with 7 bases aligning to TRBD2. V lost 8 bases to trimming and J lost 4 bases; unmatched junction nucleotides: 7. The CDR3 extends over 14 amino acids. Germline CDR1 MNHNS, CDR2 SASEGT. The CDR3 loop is CASPMGGVTGELFF. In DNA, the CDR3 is TGTGCCAGCCCGATGGGAGGGGTCACCGGGGAGCTGTTTTTT.

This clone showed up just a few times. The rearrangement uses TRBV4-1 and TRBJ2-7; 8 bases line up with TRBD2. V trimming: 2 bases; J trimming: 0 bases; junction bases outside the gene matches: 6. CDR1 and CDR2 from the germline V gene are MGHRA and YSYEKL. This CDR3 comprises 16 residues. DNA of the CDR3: TGCGCCAGCAGCCAAATTAGCGGGGCCAGCTCCTACGAGCAGTACTTC. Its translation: CASSQISGASSYEQYF.

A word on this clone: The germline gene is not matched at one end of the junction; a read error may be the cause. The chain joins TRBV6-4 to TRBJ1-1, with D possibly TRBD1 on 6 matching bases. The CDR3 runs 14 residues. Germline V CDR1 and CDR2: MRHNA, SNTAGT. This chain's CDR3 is CAGSAGVQGTEAFF. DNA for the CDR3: TGTGCCGGCAGCGCAGGGGTACAGGGCACTGAAGCTTTCTTT.

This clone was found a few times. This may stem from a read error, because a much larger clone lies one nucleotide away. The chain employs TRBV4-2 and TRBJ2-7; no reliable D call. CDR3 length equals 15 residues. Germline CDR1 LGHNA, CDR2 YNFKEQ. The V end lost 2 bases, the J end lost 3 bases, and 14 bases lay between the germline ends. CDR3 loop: CASSQYAGPLYEQYF. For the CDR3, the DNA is TGTGCCAGCAGCCAATATGCCGGGCCACTCTACGAGCAGTACTTC.

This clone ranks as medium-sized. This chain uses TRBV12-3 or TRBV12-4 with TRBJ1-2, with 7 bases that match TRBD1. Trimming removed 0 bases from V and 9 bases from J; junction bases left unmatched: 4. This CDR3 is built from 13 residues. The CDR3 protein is CASSLAGGGSYTF. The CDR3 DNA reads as TGTGCCAGCAGTTTAGCAGGGGGCGGAAGCTACACCTTC.

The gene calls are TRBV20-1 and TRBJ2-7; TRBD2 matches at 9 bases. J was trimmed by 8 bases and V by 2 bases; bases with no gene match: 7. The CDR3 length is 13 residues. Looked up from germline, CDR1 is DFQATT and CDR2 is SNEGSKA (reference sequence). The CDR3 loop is CSARQGLAQQQYF. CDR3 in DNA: TGCAGTGCTAGACAGGGACTAGCTCAGCAGCAGTACTTC.